Presented here are 4 T cell receptor beta chains from one specimen sequenced in a study of persistence of HIV-infected CD4 T cells. No antigens are known for them. Anti-CD3/anti-CD28 beads served as a nonspecific positive control stimulus. Sorting of responding CD4+ T cells relied on upregulated CD40 ligand together with CD69. The libraries were made with immunoSEQ version 4 in survey mode. The method was immunoSEQ multiplex PCR; TCRdb's version includes in-frame clones alone and lacks a portion of them. The sample includes approximately 45,000 clones, 75% to 90% of them seen just once. The sequencing used CD4+ T cells sorted from PBMCs after roughly 18-hour stimulation, collected from a patient who received antiretroviral therapy. All receptors come from an adult woman with HIV who was CMV-seropositive.

The V gene is TRBV19, the J gene TRBJ2-7, with a possible D match to TRBD2 (6 bases). Looked up from germline, CDR1 is LNHDA and CDR2 is SQIVND (reference sequence). The CDR3 runs 15 residues. Trimming pared 10 bases from V and 5 bases from J, leaving 24 bases between. The CDR3 DNA reads as TGTGCCACTACGAAGAGAACCGGGAGTGCAGACGAGCAGTACTTC. Its translation: CATTKRTGSADEQYF.

J is TRBJ2-2 and V is TRBV27, with 11 bases aligning to TRBD1. Per germline, CDR1 MNHEY and CDR2 SMNVEV (reference sequence). The CDR3 is 16 residues long. V trimming: 6 bases; J trimming: 4 bases; junction bases outside the gene matches: 7. The DNA of the CDR3 is TGTGCCAGCAGAAAACCGGGGACAGGGGGCACCGGGGAGCTGTTTTTT. Translation: CASRKPGTGGTGELFF.

The CDR3 is CASGVTGARKLHEQYF. CDR3 nucleotides: TGCGCCAGCGGAGTTACAGGGGCCCGCAAGTTGCACGAGCAGTACTTC. The genes are TRBV5-1 and TRBJ2-7; 7 positions match TRBD1. The ends lost 7 bases at V and 5 bases at J; junction bases unmatched: 18. The germline V gene encodes CDR1 SGHRS and CDR2 YFSETQ. There are 16 residues in the CDR3.

The chain combines TRBV7-6 with TRBJ1-2, with 8 bases that match TRBD1. The length of the CDR3 is 15 residues. J lost 7 bases, V lost 2 bases, and 9 bases had no gene match. CDR1 SGHVS and CDR2 FNYEAQ come from the germline V gene. CDR3 DNA: TGTGCCAGCAGCTTAACCCCACCTGGACAGGGTGGCTACACCTTC. It translates to CASSLTPPGQGGYTF. The complete variable domain, with remaining parts taken from reference TRBV7-6 and TRBJ1-2, reads GAGVSQSPRYKVTKRGQDVALRCDPISGHVSLYWYRQALGQGPEFLTYFNYEAQQDKSGLPNDRFSAERPEGSISTLTIQRTEQRDSAMYRCASSLTPPGQGGYTFGSGTRLTVV.